Included here is one TCR beta chain sequence, with context. CDR3 length: 17 amino acids. From germline, CDR1 is LGHDT and CDR2 YNNKEL (reference sequence). V lost 3 bases and J lost 4; bases outside the gene matches: 12. This entry belongs to a study of T cells in Graves' hyperthyroidism and ophthalmopathy. About the study: Peripheral blood collection took place at initial diagnosis, before any treatment.

TCR beta CDR3 regions were amplified from RNA. HTBI primers were the set used in a first-round RT-PCR of the TCR CDR3. TCRdb re-derived calls from the multiplex PCR reads in MiXCR, one entry per CDR3 protein. The profile shows approximately 430,000 distinct CDR3 sequences, roughly 14% of them singletons. V and J are TRBV3-1 and TRBJ1-2, with 9 bases identical to TRBD1. The sample was blood. The source is a man aged 18 to 30 with Graves' ophthalmopathy. The CDR3 DNA sequence: TGTGCCAGCAGCCAGGCACCTCGGGACAGGGCGGGCTATGGCTACACCTTC. Its protein product is CASSQAPRDRAGYGYTF.